The next 10 T cell receptor beta chains were all read from a single sample in a study of OX40 agonist ivuxolimab in advanced cancers. Generated by immunoSEQ multiplex PCR, the TCRdb table keeps only in-frame clones and is missing some. The table shows about 45,000 clones, with around nine tenths occurring only once. The sample in question was CD4+ or CD8+ T cells sorted from blood, obtained in a trial of the OX40 agonist ivuxolimab. These receptors were collected from an adult with an advanced solid tumor such as melanoma, head and neck, liver or kidney cancer.

This rearrangement joins TRBV5-1 to TRBJ2-3; D unresolved. V was trimmed by 0 bases and J by 2 bases, leaving 4 bases between them. CDR1 SGHRS and CDR2 YFSETQ come from the germline V gene. There are 13 residues in the CDR3. CDR3 nucleotides: TGCGCCAGCAGCTTGGACCCCACAGATACGCAGTATTTT. Residues: CASSLDPTDTQYF.

This rearrangement joins TRBV30 to TRBJ1-5; a weak D match, TRBD1 (6 bases). Trimming removed 4 bases at V and 0 bases at J, with 7 bases between. This CDR3 comprises 13 residues. Germline V CDR1 and CDR2: GTSNPN, SVGIG (reference sequence). The CDR3 sequence: CAWTGDSNQPQHF. CDR3 coding DNA: TGTGCCTGGACAGGGGATAGCAATCAGCCCCAGCATTTT.

The chain uses TRBV7-9 and TRBJ2-3; D gene ambiguous. Germline V gives CDR1 SEHNR, CDR2 FQNEAQ (reference sequence). Trimming stripped 1 base from V and 0 bases from J, with 5 bases between. The length of the CDR3 is 14 residues. CDR3 bases: TGTGCCAGCAGCTTAGAGGGCAGCACAGATACGCAGTATTTT. Its translation is CASSLEGSTDTQYF.

The rearrangement uses TRBV7-2 and TRBJ2-7; TRBD2 matches 16 bases. V was pared by 5 bases and J by 6 bases, with 13 bases of the junction left unmatched. Germline CDR1 SGHTA, CDR2 FQGNSA. The CDR3 covers 18 residues. The CDR3 reads CASSLRPGTSGRALEQYF. In DNA form, the CDR3 reads TGTGCCAGCAGCCTCCGTCCCGGGACTAGCGGGAGGGCCCTCGAGCAGTACTTC.

This clone was detected only a few times. V gene TRBV2 combines with J gene TRBJ1-5, with D unclear. This CDR3 is 13 amino acids long. Between the trimmed V and J ends, which lost 4 bases and 3 bases, there was a span of 7 bases. Germline loops: CDR1 SNHLY, CDR2 FYNNEI. The CDR3 DNA is TGTGCCAGCAGTGCAGGCCCCAATCAGCCCCAGCATTTT. Encoded protein: CASSAGPNQPQHF.

This chain joins TRBV9 and TRBJ2-5, with D possibly TRBD2 on 6 matching bases. V lost 0 bases and J 1 base, leaving 13 bases between the germline ends. The CDR3 spans 16 residues. CDR1 SGDLS and CDR2 YYNGEE come from the germline V gene. The CDR3, as DNA: TGTGCCAGCAGCGTAGGTGTCCGGCGGGGCCAAGAGACCCAGTACTTC. Protein product: CASSVGVRRGQETQYF.

This clone was counted only a few times. The chain uses TRBV5-6 and TRBJ1-5; no reliable D call. V was shortened by 6 bases and J by 7 bases, with 20 bases between the two germline ends. This CDR3 has 15 residues. Germline V gene sequence: CDR1 SGHDT, CDR2 YYEEEE. The CDR3 is CASIQWGGKGQPQHF. The CDR3 nucleotides are TGTGCCAGCATCCAGTGGGGTGGAAAGGGACAGCCCCAGCATTTT.

This clone is a singleton in its sample. This chain uses TRBV7-2 with TRBJ2-5; no firm D call. The CDR3 sequence is 15 residues long. Per the germline V gene, CDR1 is SGHTA and CDR2 is FQGNSA. Trimming cost V 2 bases and J 9 bases, with 19 bases left between them. CDR3 amino acids: CASSLPATHLVAQYF. DNA for the CDR3: TGTGCCAGCAGCTTACCCGCGACCCACCTAGTTGCCCAGTACTTC. Variable domain in full (rest from reference TRBV7-2 and TRBJ2-5): GAGVSQSPSNKVTEKGKDVELRCDPISGHTALYWYRQSLGQGLEFLIYFQGNSAPDKSGLPSDRFSAERTGGSVSTLTIQRTQQEDSAVYLCASSLPATHLVAQYFGPGTRLLVL.

The chain joins TRBV7-2 to TRBJ2-5; TRBD2 might be the D (5 bases). There are 13 residues in the CDR3. Trimming shortened V by 10 bases and J by 3 bases, and 15 bases separated the two germline ends. Germline values: CDR1 SGHTA, CDR2 FQGNSA. In nucleotides, the CDR3 is TGTGCCACTCAATTACTAGTCGAAGAGACCCAGTACTTC. It specifies CATQLLVEETQYF.

This chain connects TRBV7-2 to TRBJ1-1; 7 nucleotides match TRBD1. V lost 0 bases to trimming and J lost 2 bases; unmatched junction nucleotides: 3. The germline V gene encodes CDR1 SGHTA and CDR2 FQGNSA. The CDR3 runs 15 residues. CDR3 amino acids: CASSLAGQINTEAFF. DNA of the CDR3: TGTGCCAGCAGCTTAGCGGGACAGATTAACACTGAAGCTTTCTTT.